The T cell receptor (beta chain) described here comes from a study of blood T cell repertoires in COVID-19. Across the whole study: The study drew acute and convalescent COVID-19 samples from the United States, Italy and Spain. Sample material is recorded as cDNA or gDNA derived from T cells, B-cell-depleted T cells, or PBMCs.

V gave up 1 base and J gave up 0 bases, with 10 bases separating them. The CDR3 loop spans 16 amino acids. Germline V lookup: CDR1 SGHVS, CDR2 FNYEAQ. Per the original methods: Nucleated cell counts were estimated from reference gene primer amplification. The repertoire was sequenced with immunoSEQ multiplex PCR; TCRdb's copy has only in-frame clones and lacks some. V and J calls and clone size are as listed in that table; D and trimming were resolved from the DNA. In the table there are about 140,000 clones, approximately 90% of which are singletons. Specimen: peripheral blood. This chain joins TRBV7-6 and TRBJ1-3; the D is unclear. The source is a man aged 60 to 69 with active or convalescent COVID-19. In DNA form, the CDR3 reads TGTGCCAGCAGCTTAGGTGCGGGGAGCTCTGGAAACACCATATATTTT. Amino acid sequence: CASSLGAGSSGNTIYF.